The T cell receptor (beta chain) under discussion was sequenced for a study of T-cell memory formation after mild COVID-19 (dated by TCRdb to about 2021). For context, the study as a whole: TCR sequence clusters from the two donors were largely donor specific. In a couple of donors, T-cell clones that expanded and contracted after mild COVID-19 were followed by sequencing TCRalpha and TCRbeta repertoires longitudinally. The cohort was made up of two young adult volunteers, one female and one male, who were previously healthy.

The table lists this clonotype with a few counts. There is no known antigen for this receptor. The input lacks base qualities; no much larger clone sits a single base away. Sequencing was performed on an Illumina NovaSeq 6000. cDNA libraries for TCRalpha and TCRbeta were prepared by 5'RACE using constant-segment primers, with sample barcodes and unique molecular identifiers added. RNA was extracted from every sample with Trizol reagent. Library amplification was performed in two PCR steps, and a second sample barcode and Illumina TruSeq adapters were introduced in the second step. The libraries were sequenced on an Illumina NovaSeq using 2 x 150 bp paired-end reads. For the original study's pipeline: With migec v1.2.7, reads were demultiplexed and then collapsed into UMI-guided consensus sequences. Using mixcr v2.1.11, UMI consensuses were aligned to TRA and TRB V and J templates and then assembled into clonotypes. Clonotypes were classified as expanded or contracted when called significant by both edgeR and NoisET, with noise models trained on biological replicates. For edgeR calls, the cutoffs were a false discovery rate-adjusted p below 0.01 and a log2 fold-change threshold of 1. PCA with hierarchical clustering of max-normalized trajectories of the 1000 most abundant clonotypes was used as exploratory dynamics analysis. Each responding clone was given a CD4 or CD8 phenotype based on the CD4+ and CD8+ repertoires, which had been sequenced separately. TCRdb reworked the public reads: Q25 trimming with fastp, MiXCR clone assembly, productive beta chains retained. Each CDR3 protein appears once, grouped with its most common genes and DNA. For this entry, the V and J calls and clone size follow TCRdb and not the study's own pipeline. The sample profile shows roughly 350,000 distinct CDR3 sequences; 25% to 30% of them were found once. Together, the top ten hold roughly 13% of the sample.

Ficoll-Paque density gradient centrifugation was the method used to isolate PBMCs. CDR1 is given as SGHVS and CDR2 as FNYEAQ, both from the germline V gene. From the cysteine through the phenylalanine, the CDR3 covers 15 amino acids. Left in the record is the CDR3 DNA by itself, 45 bases read in frame from the first base. Germline trimming amounts to 1 base on V and 5 bases on J, with 2 as the count of junction bases outside the gene matches. The research as a whole found: Some responding clones were detected in pre-infection memory, suggesting pre-existing cross-reactive memory T cells joined the SARS-CoV-2 response. Clones that contracted from day 15 to 85 showed balanced CD4/CD8 phenotypes, whereas a second wave of clones that expanded from day 15 to 37 leaned towards CD4+. Contracting CD4+ clones were located mainly in the CM and EM memory subsets, whereas CD8+ clones were found to be enriched in EMRA. The study covered only a couple of mild cases, and larger cohorts including severe cases with pre-infection samples were considered necessary. Whether the second-wave clones peaking on day 37 were SARS-CoV-2 specific was not confirmed.

The sequence came from an adult woman who had mild COVID-19 (a few samples of this study predate the infection). The sample titles of this study are shuffled in the database, so cell type and time point are left out; the donor was told from shared clones. This receptor chain uses TRBV7-6 and TRBJ2-1, and TRBD1 matches 10 of the central bases. The sequenced sample was PBMCs or a T cell subset sorted from them (not recorded which). CDR3 reads: CASSLVDRGNNEQFF. In nucleotides, the sequence is TGTGCCAGCAGCTTAGTGGACAGGGGGAACAATGAGCAGTTCTTC.